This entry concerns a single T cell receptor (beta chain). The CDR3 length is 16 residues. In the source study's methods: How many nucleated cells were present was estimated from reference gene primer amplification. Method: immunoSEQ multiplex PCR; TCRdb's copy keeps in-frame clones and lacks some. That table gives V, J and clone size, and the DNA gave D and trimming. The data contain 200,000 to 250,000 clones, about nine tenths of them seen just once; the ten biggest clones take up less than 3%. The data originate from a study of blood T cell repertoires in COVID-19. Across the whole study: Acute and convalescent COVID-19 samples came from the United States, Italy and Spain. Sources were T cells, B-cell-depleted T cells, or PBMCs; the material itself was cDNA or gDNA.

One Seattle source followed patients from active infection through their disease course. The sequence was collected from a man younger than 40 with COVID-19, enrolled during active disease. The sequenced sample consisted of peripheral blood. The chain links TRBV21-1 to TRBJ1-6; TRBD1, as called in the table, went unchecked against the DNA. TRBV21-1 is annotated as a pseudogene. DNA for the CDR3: TGTGCCAGCAGCATATGCATAGGGGCCTATAATTCACCCCTCCACTTT. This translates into CASSICIGAYNSPLHF.